The T cell receptor beta chain described here comes from a study of T cells in narcolepsy (dated by TCRdb to 2016 to 2018). Turning to the overall study: Healthy control donors were enrolled in the study alongside patients who had narcolepsy type 1 or type 2 (NT1, NT2). Autoreactive T cells targeting hypocretin neuron self-antigens (hypocretin, TRIB2) were sought in narcolepsy patients, and TCR Vbeta sequencing was used to track clonotypes in blood and CSF.

The germline V gene (reference sequence) provides CDR1 GTSNPN and CDR2 SVGIG. V drops 7 bases and J drops 3 bases, leaving 18 bases in between. The CDR3 starts with the cysteine, ends with the phenylalanine, and has 14 residues. The kept DNA is CDR3 alone, 42 bases in frame from the first base. Memory CD4+ T cells were sorted ex vivo from peripheral blood of narcolepsy patients and healthy controls for TCR Vbeta sequencing. Findings and caveats that apply to the study as a whole: Autoreactive clonotypes were reported to be detected serially in the blood of the same patients and of different patients, but not in the blood of healthy controls. Plots that compared CSF and blood CD4+ T cell clonotypes from the same patient highlighted HCRT-specific and TRIB2-specific autoreactive clonotypes. Patients and controls had similar numbers of sequenced blood memory CD4+ clonotypes, with averages of around 39,000 in patients and 30,000 to 35,000 in controls. Certain blood memory CD4+ repertoires from patients and controls had no sequences that matched autoreactive T cell clones.

Comment on this clone: Its recognized antigen is unknown. No much larger clone is present one base from it, and per-base qualities are unavailable.

Receptors were amplified or captured by the immunoSEQ multiplex PCR assay. Sourced from immuneACCESS, this table was stored by TCRdb with only in-frame sequences that have V and J called. A share of the clones is absent; for the studies checked, an unresolved V gene accounts for under half, and the remainder has no known explanation. This sample comprises tens of thousands of clones, 55% to 65% of them detected only once. Approximately 12% of the sample is taken by the ten largest. The sequence is built from TRBV30 and TRBJ1-2; the D gene cannot be resolved reliably. Sequencing was done on a sample of memory (CD45RA-) CD4+ T cells from blood. This sample's cell subset or site label indicates: memory T cells sorted ex vivo from peripheral blood. The TCR was taken from a human donor in good health. The CDR3 in this case is CAFHQGQDYYGYTF. The DNA sequence is TGTGCCTTCCACCAAGGGCAGGACTACTATGGCTACACCTTC.